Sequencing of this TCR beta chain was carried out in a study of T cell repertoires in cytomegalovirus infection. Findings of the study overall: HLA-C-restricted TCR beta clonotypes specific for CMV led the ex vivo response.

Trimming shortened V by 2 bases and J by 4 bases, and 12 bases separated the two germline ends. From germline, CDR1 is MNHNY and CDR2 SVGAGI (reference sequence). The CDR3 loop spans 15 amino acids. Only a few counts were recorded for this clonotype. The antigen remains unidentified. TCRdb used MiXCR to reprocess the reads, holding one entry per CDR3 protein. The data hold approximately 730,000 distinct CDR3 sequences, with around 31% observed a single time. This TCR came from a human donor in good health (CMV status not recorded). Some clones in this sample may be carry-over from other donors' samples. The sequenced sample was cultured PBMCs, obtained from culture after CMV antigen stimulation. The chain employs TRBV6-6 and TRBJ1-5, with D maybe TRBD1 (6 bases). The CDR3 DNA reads TGTGCCAGCAGTTACGTCAGGGGATTTAATCAGCCCCAGCATTTT. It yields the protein CASSYVRGFNQPQHF.